These T cell receptor beta chains were read from a single sample in a study of patients and donors after allogeneic stem cell transplantation. TCRdb processed the RT-PCR reads anew with MiXCR; each CDR3 protein has one entry. The data contain roughly 960,000 distinct CDR3 sequences, roughly 18% of them seen just once; the ten biggest clones take up about 6%. Specimen: blood, either unsorted or a sorted T cell fraction (not recorded which). These receptors were taken from a human donor who was either an allogeneic HSCT recipient or a stem cell or donor lymphocyte infusion donor (not recorded which). It is not recorded whose cells these are; they may come from a transplant donor. Each CDR3 is given with its conserved first and last residue. The D gene is left open where the match is weak. Expanded clones get a size class; other rows say once, few or many, or leave the size out.

j_call,v_call,clone_size,d_call,cdr3_nt,cdr3_aa
TRBJ2-1,TRBV5-1,few,TRBD1,TGCGCCAGCAGCTGGGGACAGGAGGGGAATGAGCAGTTCTTC,CASSWGQEGNEQFF
TRBJ2-3,TRBV18,.,.,TGTGCCAGCTCACCATGGCCGGGGGAAGCGCTAAGCACAGATACGCAGTATTTT,CASSPWPGEALSTDTQYF
TRBJ2-1,TRBV24-1,.,TRBD2,TGTGCCACCAGTGATTTCGGCGGGAGGGCCGGCGATGAGCAGTTCTTC,CATSDFGGRAGDEQFF
TRBJ2-1,TRBV12-3/TRBV12-4,many,TRBD2,TGTGCCAGCAGTTTGTGGCGGGAGCCGCTGCGTGGTGAGCAGTTCTTC,CASSLWREPLRGEQFF
TRBJ2-1,TRBV7-9,.,.,TGTGCCAGCGTTGTGGGGACCTCCTACAATGAGCAGTTCTTC,CASVVGTSYNEQFF
TRBJ1-1,TRBV29-1,.,.,TGCAGCGTTGAGGAATATATGAACACTGAAGCTTTCTTT,CSVEEYMNTEAFF
TRBJ2-7,TRBV3-1,.,TRBD1,TGTGCCAGCCAACCGGGGGACAGGGCTTACGAGCAGTACTTC,CASQPGDRAYEQYF
TRBJ2-6,TRBV20-1,few,.,TGCAGTGCCCAAAGCTCCTCATCCTCTGGGGCCAACGTCCTGACTTTC,CSAQSSSSSGANVLTF
TRBJ2-7,TRBV6-1,few,TRBD2,TGTGCCAGCAGTGTACGTGGCGGGAGCTCCTACGAGCAGTACTTC,CASSVRGGSSYEQYF
TRBJ2-7,TRBV7-2,few,.,TGTGCCAGCAGGCCACAACTAGGAGAGGTCTACGAGCAGTACTTC,CASRPQLGEVYEQYF
TRBJ1-2,TRBV9,.,.,TGTGCCAGCAGCGGGGTCTATGGCTACACCTTC,CASSGVYGYTF
TRBJ2-2,TRBV6-1,.,.,TGTGCCAGCAGCCACTGGGGGGCCGCGATACCCGGGGAGCTGTTTTTT,CASSHWGAAIPGELFF
TRBJ2-1,TRBV6-5,few,.,TGTGCCAGCAGTCGACTAGAGCATGAGCAGTTCTTC,CASSRLEHEQFF
TRBJ2-7,TRBV20-1,.,.,TGCAGTGCTAGCGGAACGGACGAGCAGTACTTC,CSASGTDEQYF
TRBJ2-7,TRBV25-1,.,TRBD2,TGTGCCAGCAGTGAATCGGGGGGTACCCCCTACGAGCAGTACTTC,CASSESGGTPYEQYF